A single sample gave rise to the 17 T cell receptor beta chains below, sequenced in a study of T-cell memory formation after mild COVID-19. TCRdb re-called the 5' RACE reads through MiXCR, storing one row per CDR3 protein. The sample lists hundreds of thousands of distinct CDR3 sequences, over 15% occurring once. Sequencing input: PBMCs or a T cell subset sorted from them (not recorded which). The receptors originated from a man younger than 30 who had mild COVID-19 (a few samples of this study predate the infection). Cell type and time point are not known.

This clonotype was seen ten or more times. CDR3 DNA: TGTGCCAGCAGCCAAGATAGGGTAGGATCACCCCTCCACTTT. Translation: CASSQDRVGSPLHF. J is TRBJ1-6 and V is TRBV3-1; D ambiguous. CDR1 and CDR2 (germline): LGHDT, YNNKEL (reference sequence). The germline V and J ends were trimmed by 0 bases and 10 bases, with 10 bases remaining between them. There are 14 residues in the CDR3.

The chain joins TRBV11-2 to TRBJ2-3, with 8 nucleotides matching TRBD2. The CDR3 is made up of 16 amino acids. The junction had 11 bases not matched to a gene; V was cut back by 3 bases and J by 6 bases. Per the germline V gene, CDR1 is SGHAT and CDR2 is FQNNGV. The CDR3 loop is CASSFLLAAPGDTQYF. CDR3 in DNA: TGTGCCAGCAGCTTCCTACTAGCGGCCCCGGGGGATACGCAGTATTTT.

The rearrangement links TRBV28 to TRBJ1-1; 7 nucleotides line up with TRBD1. Germline loops: CDR1 MDHEN, CDR2 SYDVKM. The trim removed 6 bases at V and 3 bases at J, leaving 10 bases unmatched. The CDR3 totals 15 residues. The chain's CDR3 is CASSHRVGTDTEAFF. The CDR3 bases are TGTGCCAGCAGCCACCGTGTGGGGACAGACACTGAAGCTTTCTTT.

V gene TRBV6-4 combines with J gene TRBJ2-7, with D uncertain. Trimming removed 4 bases at V and 4 bases at J, with 14 bases between. In germline, CDR1 is MRHNA, CDR2 SNTAGT. The CDR3 is made up of 14 amino acids. The CDR3, as DNA: TGTGCCAGCAGTGCCCCGAAGACGAGGTACGAGCAGTACTTC. Its translation is CASSAPKTRYEQYF.

This clonotype showed up just a few times. The rearrangement uses TRBV12-3 or TRBV12-4 and TRBJ2-3; D call uncertain. This CDR3 has 13 residues. V was pared by 1 base and J by 5 bases, with 7 bases between. The CDR3 sequence is CASSLGQQDTQYF. For the CDR3, the DNA is TGTGCCAGCAGTTTAGGGCAGCAAGATACGCAGTATTTT.

The chain uses TRBV7-9 and TRBJ1-2; tentative D call: TRBD1 (5 bases). The germline V gene has CDR1 SEHNR and CDR2 FQNEAQ (reference sequence). The CDR3 totals 13 residues. V was pared by 5 bases and J by 7 bases, with 14 bases between. This CDR3 reads CASSVGTLGGYTF. CDR3 in DNA: TGTGCCAGCAGCGTCGGGACCTTGGGTGGCTACACCTTC. Full variable domain (outside the CDR3, taken from reference TRBV7-9 and TRBJ1-2): DTGVSQNPRHKITKRGQNVTFRCDPISEHNRLYWYRQTLGQGPEFLTYFQNEAQLEKSRLLSDRFSAERPKGSFSTLEIQRTEQGDSAMYLCASSVGTLGGYTFGSGTRLTVV.

This chain connects TRBV12-3 or TRBV12-4 to TRBJ1-3; D call uncertain. The CDR3 contains 13 residues. Trimming cost V 6 bases and J 1 base, with 7 bases left between them. CDR3 loop: CASRRESGNTIYF. The DNA of the CDR3 is TGTGCCAGCAGGCGGGAGTCTGGAAACACCATATATTTT.

The table lists this clonotype with many counts. The rearrangement links TRBV6-6 to TRBJ1-4; unclear D gene. Germline CDR1 MNHNY, CDR2 SVGAGI (reference sequence). V was pared by 6 bases and J by 6 bases, with 8 bases between. The CDR3 runs 12 residues. CDR3 coding DNA: TGTGCCAGCAGCCAGGACTATGAAAAACTGTTTTTT. Amino acids: CASSQDYEKLFF.

This clonotype turned up a few times. In DNA form, the CDR3 reads TGCAGCGCCGCAGGACAGTTTTATGGCTACACCTTC. Translating gives CSAAGQFYGYTF. This rearrangement joins TRBV29-1 to TRBJ1-2; weak D call: TRBD1 (6 bases). The germline gives CDR1 SQVTM, CDR2 ANQGSEA. Between the trimmed V and J ends, which lost 7 bases and 5 bases, there was a span of 14 bases. The CDR3 is made up of 12 amino acids.

This clonotype was picked up a small number of times. The gene calls are TRBV7-6 and TRBJ1-6; no clear D gene. The CDR3 sequence is 13 residues long. The V gene's germline CDR1 is SGHVS and CDR2 FNYEAQ. The germline V and J ends were trimmed by 8 bases and 10 bases, with 15 bases remaining between them. The CDR3 sequence is CASPRFKGSPLHF. For the CDR3, the DNA is TGTGCCAGCCCTAGATTCAAGGGCTCACCCCTCCACTTT.

This clonotype was counted many times. The rearrangement links TRBV6-2 or TRBV6-3 to TRBJ2-7; D unclear. The CDR3 spans 12 residues. Germline V gene sequence: CDR1 MNHEY, CDR2 SVGEGT. The V end lost 6 bases, the J end lost 0 bases, and 6 bases lay between the germline ends. This chain's CDR3 is CASSASSYEQYV. Written as DNA, the CDR3 is TGTGCCAGCAGCGCTTCCTCCTACGAGCAGTACGTC.

This clonotype was found many times. The chain links TRBV6-2 or TRBV6-3 to TRBJ2-3; 7 bases fit TRBD1. The trim removed 7 bases at V and 2 bases at J, leaving 9 bases unmatched. Germline V gives CDR1 MNHEY, CDR2 SVGEGT. This CDR3 has 15 amino acids. CDR3 sequence: CASIPGGQFTDTQYF. CDR3 DNA sequence: TGTGCCAGCATTCCAGGGGGACAGTTCACAGATACGCAGTATTTT.

The chain couples TRBV6-2 or TRBV6-3 to TRBJ1-2; D remains ambiguous. The germline V gene has CDR1 MNHEY and CDR2 SVGEGT. Trimming cost V 5 bases and J 8 bases, with 15 bases left between them. The CDR3 loop spans 13 amino acids. The CDR3 protein is CASSTGSPWGYTF. Written as DNA, the CDR3 is TGTGCCAGCAGTACGGGATCTCCGTGGGGCTACACCTTC.

This clonotype was detected only a few times. This chain links TRBV3-1 with TRBJ2-5, with TRBD2 as a possible D gene (6 bases). Trimming removed 1 base at V and 3 bases at J, with 9 bases between. This CDR3 region has 14 residues. Germline V CDR1 and CDR2: LGHDT, YNNKEL (reference sequence). Here the CDR3 DNA reads TGTGCCAGCAGCCAAGCCGGGGGAAAAGAGACCCAGTACTTC. Translating it yields CASSQAGGKETQYF.

This clonotype was seen once. This sequence joins TRBV12-3 or TRBV12-4 and TRBJ2-3, with TRBD2 as a possible D gene (5 bases). This CDR3 is built from 14 residues. V was shortened by 7 bases and J by 6 bases, with 17 bases between the two germline ends. The CDR3 DNA sequence: TGTGCCAGCACCCCCGAGGGTAGCCGGGATACGCAGTATTTT. It translates to CASTPEGSRDTQYF.

CDR3 loop: CASSPGAGLSEKLFF. The CDR3 bases are TGTGCCAGCTCACCTGGCGCGGGACTGAGTGAAAAACTGTTTTTT. The genes are TRBV18 and TRBJ1-4; tentatively, D is TRBD1 (5 bases). The CDR3 extends over 15 amino acids. The germline CDR1 and CDR2 sequences are KGHSH and LQKENI. V was pared by 3 bases and J by 7 bases, with 15 bases between.

This clonotype has a count of ten or more. J is TRBJ1-2 and V is TRBV5-1; 7 nucleotides match TRBD1. The germline V gene has CDR1 SGHRS and CDR2 YFSETQ. The CDR3 loop spans 13 amino acids. J lost 0 bases, V lost 7 bases, and 3 bases had no gene match. This CDR3 is CASRDSSNYGYTF. The CDR3 nucleotides read TGCGCCAGCCGGGACAGTTCTAACTATGGCTACACCTTC.